A selection of T cell receptor beta chains follows, all from one sample in a study of T-cell reconstitution after alpha-beta-depleted transplantation in children. MiXCR, applied by TCRdb to the PCR reads, yields one record per CDR3 protein. This sample has 250,000 to 300,000 distinct CDR3 sequences, with 9.5% to 13% found just once. The sequences come from PBMCs, collected before TCRalphabeta/CD19-depleted stem cell transplant. The source of these receptors is a boy in the first two years of life with acute myeloid leukemia, due to receive a stem cell transplant. CDR3s include the opening cysteine and the closing phenylalanine or tryptophan. Each record gives: J gene, D gene, clone size, V gene, CDR3 protein, CDR3 DNA. A D gene is named only where the DNA matches it firmly. Clone size is shown for a subset of rows, as once, few, many or a class of expanded clone.

>TRBJ2-7|NA|many|TRBV5-1
CASSYTIDGTPYEQYF
TGCGCCAGCAGCTATACAATAGACGGAACCCCCTACGAGCAGTACTTC
>TRBJ1-1|NA|many|TRBV3-1
CASSHGHDTEAFF
TGTGCCAGCAGCCATGGACACGACACTGAAGCTTTCTTT
>TRBJ2-2|NA|many|TRBV7-2
CASSRNTGSAGELFF
TGTGCCAGCAGCCGCAACACAGGGTCCGCCGGGGAGCTGTTTTTT
>TRBJ1-5|TRBD1|many|TRBV27
CASSPRDRGNQPQHF
TGTGCCAGCAGTCCCCGGGACAGGGGCAATCAGCCCCAGCATTTT
>TRBJ2-1|TRBD2|many|TRBV4-1
CASSQTSGGPFEQFF
TGCGCCAGCAGCCAGACTAGCGGGGGCCCCTTCGAGCAGTTCTTC
>TRBJ2-7|NA|NA|TRBV6-1
CATRGGSGYEQYF
TGTGCCACCAGGGGGGGGTCCGGCTACGAGCAGTACTTC
>TRBJ1-2|TRBD1|NA|TRBV5-5
CASSRDREAGYTF
TGTGCCAGCAGCCGGGACAGGGAAGCTGGCTACACCTTC
>TRBJ2-7|TRBD1|many|TRBV7-2
CASTTGTGSEQYF
TGTGCCAGCACAACCGGGACAGGGAGCGAGCAGTACTTC
>TRBJ2-7|NA|many|TRBV29-1
CSVGGYYEQYF
TGCAGCGTTGGAGGGTACTACGAGCAGTACTTC
>TRBJ2-1|NA|many|TRBV7-9
CASSLAGGHLYNEQFF
TGTGCCAGCAGCTTAGCGGGAGGCCACCTTTACAATGAGCAGTTCTTC
>TRBJ1-4|NA|few|TRBV6-5
CASSYEGGANEKLFF
TGTGCCAGCAGTTACGAAGGGGGGGCTAATGAAAAACTGTTTTTT
>TRBJ2-1|NA|NA|TRBV20-1
CSANREFAYNEQFF
TGCAGTGCTAACCGGGAGTTCGCCTACAATGAGCAGTTCTTC
>TRBJ2-3|TRBD2|many|TRBV6-2/TRBV6-3
CASSYAGVGTDTQYF
TGTGCCAGCAGTTACGCGGGGGTGGGCACAGATACGCAGTATTTT
>TRBJ2-3|TRBD2|many|TRBV9
CASSGGGLAGLADTQYF
TGTGCCAGCAGCGGCGGGGGACTAGCGGGATTGGCAGATACGCAGTATTTT
>TRBJ2-3|TRBD1|few|TRBV7-9
CASSSHRGRSTDTQYF
TGTGCCAGCAGCTCGCACAGGGGGAGGAGCACAGATACGCAGTATTTC
>TRBJ2-1|NA|NA|TRBV30
CAWAIGSYNEQFF
TGTGCCTGGGCGATAGGGAGCTACAATGAGCAGTTCTTC
>TRBJ2-1|TRBD1|NA|TRBV4-3
CASSQGQGLSYNEQFF
TGCGCCAGCAGCCAGGGACAGGGGCTCTCCTACAATGAGCAGTTCTTC
>TRBJ1-1|NA|few|TRBV4-2
CASSQDRREGTEAFF
TGTGCCAGCAGCCAAGATCGCCGGGAGGGGACTGAAGCTTTCTTT
>TRBJ2-7|NA|few|TRBV30
CAWSVISGPPYEQYF
TGTGCCTGGAGTGTAATATCGGGCCCCCCCTACGAGCAGTACTTC
>TRBJ1-4|NA|many|TRBV29-1
CSVEGPNEKLFF
TGCAGCGTTGAAGGCCCAAATGAAAAACTGTTTTTT
>TRBJ1-5|NA|NA|TRBV20-1
CSARETPSNQPQHF
TGCAGTGCTAGGGAGACACCTAGCAATCAGCCCCAGCATTTT
>TRBJ1-1|NA|many|TRBV4-2
CASSRERSTEAFF
TGTGCCAGCAGCCGTGAGAGGAGCACTGAAGCTTTCTTT
>TRBJ2-3|NA|NA|TRBV4-2
CASSQDRGAPTDTQYF
TGTGCCAGCAGCCAAGATCGAGGAGCCCCCACAGATACGCAGTATTTT
>TRBJ2-2|TRBD2|many|TRBV7-2
CASSLVLAGLGELFF
TGTGCCAGCAGCTTAGTGCTAGCGGGGCTCGGGGAGCTGTTTTTT
>TRBJ2-5|TRBD2|many|TRBV24-1
CATSVSKGRERETQYF
TGTGCCACCAGTGTTTCTAAAGGGCGGGAGCGGGAGACCCAGTACTTC
>TRBJ1-1|NA|many|TRBV12-3/TRBV12-4
CASSPLWWTEAFF
TGTGCCAGCAGTCCCCTATGGTGGACTGAAGCTTTCTTT
>TRBJ2-7|TRBD2|many|TRBV5-1
CASSPGTSWEQYF
TGCGCCAGCAGCCCTGGGACTAGCTGGGAGCAGTACTTC
>TRBJ2-4|TRBD1|few|TRBV7-2
CASSANGPGTALNIQYF
TGTGCCAGCAGCGCTAACGGACCCGGGACAGCTTTAAACATTCAGTACTTC
>TRBJ2-2|NA|NA|TRBV18
CASSPRGKVLSGELFF
TGTGCCAGCTCACCTCGAGGAAAGGTTTTATCCGGGGAGCTGTTTTTT